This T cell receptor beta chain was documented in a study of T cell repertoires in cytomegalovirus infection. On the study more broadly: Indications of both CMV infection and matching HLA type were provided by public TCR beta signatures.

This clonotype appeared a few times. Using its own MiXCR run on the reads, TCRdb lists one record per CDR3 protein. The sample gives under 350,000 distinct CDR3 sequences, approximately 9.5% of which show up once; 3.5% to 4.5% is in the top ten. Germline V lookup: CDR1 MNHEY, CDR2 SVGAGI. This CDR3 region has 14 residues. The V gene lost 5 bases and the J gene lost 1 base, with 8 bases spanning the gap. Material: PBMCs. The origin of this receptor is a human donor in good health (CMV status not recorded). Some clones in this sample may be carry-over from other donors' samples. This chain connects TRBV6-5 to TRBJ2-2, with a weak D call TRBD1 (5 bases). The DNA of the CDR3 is TGTGCCAGCAGTCAAGGGGTGAACACCGGGGAGCTGTTTTTT. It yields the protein CASSQGVNTGELFF.